This T cell receptor beta chain came from a study of blood T cell repertoires in COVID-19. Study at large: Whether acute or convalescent, the COVID-19 samples came from the United States, Italy and Spain. T cells, B-cell-depleted T cells, or PBMCs provided the cDNA or gDNA that served as material.

Germline CDR1 is KGHSH and CDR2 is LQKENI. This CDR3 has 15 residues. Trimming stripped 6 bases from V and 0 bases from J, with 13 bases between. Under the authors' procedure: Amplification of reference gene primers was used by the study to estimate nucleated cell counts. Here immunoSEQ multiplex PCR was the method, and the copy in TCRdb shows in-frame clones only, minus some. V and J calls and clone size follow that table, whereas D and trimming were derived from the DNA. The repertoire holds more than 60,000 clones, with 82% as singletons. The J gene is TRBJ2-3, the V gene TRBV18; possible D gene TRBD1, 6 bases. The clonotype originates from an elderly woman with acute or convalescent COVID-19. Material for sequencing was peripheral blood. The DNA for the CDR3 is TGTGCCAGCTCCCGCCGGGACATTAGCACAGATACGCAGTATTTT. It is translated as CASSRRDISTDTQYF.